Following are 25 T cell receptor beta chains from one sample sequenced in a study of blood T cell repertoires in COVID-19. Generated by immunoSEQ multiplex PCR, the TCRdb table keeps only in-frame clones and is missing some. The top ten clones hold almost 50% of a sample with approximately 90,000 clones, over 60% of them seen once. The sample was peripheral blood. All receptors come from a human donor in a cohort sampled during active COVID-19.

This clone was found a few times. The chain uses TRBV19 and TRBJ1-2; the match to TRBD1 covers 9 bases. With 3 bases clipped from V and 10 bases from J, the junction kept 6 bases outside the gene matches. This CDR3 is built from 13 residues. CDR1 is LNHDA and CDR2 is SQIVND in the germline V gene (reference sequence). The CDR3 here is CASSIVGQGDYTF. The CDR3 coding sequence is TGTGCCAGTAGTATCGTGGGACAGGGAGACTACACCTTC.

V usage is TRBV11-2 and J usage is TRBJ2-3, with TRBD1 as a possible D gene (6 bases). The CDR3 loop spans 15 amino acids. The germline V and J ends were trimmed by 5 bases and 2 bases, with 14 bases remaining between them. The germline V gene has CDR1 SGHAT and CDR2 FQNNGV. In nucleotides, the CDR3 is TGTGCCAGCAGCCCCCGGGCAGGGGACACAGATACGCAGTATTTT. Translating gives CASSPRAGDTDTQYF.

The chain links TRBV7-8 to TRBJ1-4, with a weak D call TRBD1 (5 bases). The germline V gene has CDR1 SGHVS and CDR2 FQNEAQ. This CDR3 contains 16 residues. V lost 6 bases, J lost 8 bases, and 22 bases lay in between. The CDR3 is CASSVGRARGDEKLFF. Here the CDR3 DNA reads TGTGCCAGCAGTGTTGGCAGGGCAAGGGGTGACGAAAAACTGTTTTTT. Full variable domain (missing parts from reference TRBV7-8 and TRBJ1-4): GAGVSQSPRYKVAKRGQDVALRCDPISGHVSLFWYQQALGQGPEFLTYFQNEAQLDKSGLPSDRFFAERPEGSVSTLKIQRTQQEDSAVYLCASSVGRARGDEKLFFGSGTQLSVL.

This clone came up a few times. The chain joins TRBV10-3 to TRBJ2-7, with 9 positions matching TRBD1. CDR1 is ENHRY, CDR2 SYGVKD, per germline. The CDR3 is 12 residues long. With 6 bases clipped from V and 7 bases from J, the junction kept 4 bases outside the gene matches. CDR3 sequence (DNA): TGTGCCATCAGCCGGGACAGGGAGGAGCAGTACTTC. It translates to CAISRDREEQYF.

The chain carries TRBV5-4 and TRBJ1-2, with 9 bases fitting TRBD1. This CDR3 region has 16 residues. Per the germline V gene, CDR1 is SGHNT and CDR2 is YYREEE (reference sequence). The ends lost 2 bases at V and 4 bases at J; junction bases unmatched: 9. CDR3 DNA: TGTGCCAGCAGCTTACCCTTCGGGACAGGGAGCTATGGCTACACCTTC. Protein product: CASSLPFGTGSYGYTF.

With regard to this clone: Mismatch with germline at one junction end may stem from a read error. The chain employs TRBV7-8 and TRBJ2-3, with a possible D match to TRBD1 (5 bases). CDR3 length: 14 amino acids. Germline assignment: CDR1 SGHVS and CDR2 FQNEAQ. CDR3 in DNA: TGTGCCAGCAGTTTAGAAGGGGCCAAAAGCACGCAGTATTTT. Residues: CASSLEGAKSTQYF.

A single count supports this clone. The chain couples TRBV12-3 or TRBV12-4 to TRBJ2-7; D is unclear. V shed 3 bases and J shed 7 bases, with 10 bases lying between them. The CDR3 consists of 12 residues. CDR3 sequence reads: CASSFSPTEQYF. For the CDR3, the DNA is TGTGCCAGCAGTTTTTCCCCTACGGAGCAGTACTTC.

J is TRBJ2-7 and V is TRBV28; tentative D call: TRBD1 (6 bases). The CDR3 extends over 15 amino acids. The germline V and J ends were trimmed by 7 bases and 0 bases, with 16 bases remaining between them. From germline, CDR1 is MDHEN and CDR2 SYDVKM. The CDR3 protein is CASNVQGPISYEQYF. Here the CDR3 DNA reads TGTGCCAGCAACGTACAGGGACCAATCTCCTACGAGCAGTACTTC.

This chain joins TRBV27 and TRBJ2-3; D might be TRBD2 (6 bases). Per the germline V gene, CDR1 is MNHEY and CDR2 is SMNVEV (reference sequence). CDR3 length equals 13 residues. The germline V and J ends were trimmed by 0 bases and 8 bases, with 9 bases remaining between them. CDR3 loop: CASSLSLGGTQYF. CDR3 bases: TGTGCCAGCAGTTTATCGTTGGGGGGTACGCAGTATTTT.

The rearrangement links TRBV6-6 to TRBJ1-2; 10 bases match TRBD1. Germline V gives CDR1 MNHNY, CDR2 SVGAGI (reference sequence). With V trimmed by 6 bases and J by 4 bases, 20 bases remained unmatched. The CDR3 totals 19 residues. In nucleotides, the CDR3 is TGTGCCAGCAGCTCTTTCACACTTGCCCCGGGACAGGGGCCCTATGGCTACACCTTC. The encoded protein is CASSSFTLAPGQGPYGYTF.

This sequence joins TRBV6-4 and TRBJ2-2, with 8 bases identical to TRBD2. The CDR3 runs to 15 residues. V dropped 7 bases and J dropped 6; count of bases not matched to a gene: 10. Germline CDR1 is MRHNA and CDR2 is SNTAGT. CDR3 in amino acids: CASTPGLGVSGELFF. The CDR3 nucleotides are TGTGCCAGCACTCCGGGACTAGGGGTGTCCGGGGAGCTGTTTTTT.

The gene calls are TRBV24-1 and TRBJ2-3, with 7 positions matching TRBD2. The CDR3 length is 13 residues. Germline values: CDR1 KGHDR, CDR2 SFDVKD. The V gene end was trimmed by 7 bases and the J gene end by 4 bases; junction bases not matched to a gene: 4. The CDR3 nucleotides read TGTGCCACCAGGCGGGAGAAGTCAGATACGCAGTATTTT. Translated: CATRREKSDTQYF.

V gene TRBV6-4 combines with J gene TRBJ2-3; D is undetermined. Germline V lookup: CDR1 MRHNA, CDR2 SNTAGT. Trimming removed 6 bases at V and 5 bases at J, with 9 bases between. The CDR3 spans 12 residues. The CDR3 DNA reads TGTGCCAGCAGAGCCGTGCAAGATACGCAGTATTTT. As protein: CASRAVQDTQYF.

This clone was seen more than once but under ten times. J is TRBJ1-2 and V is TRBV18; D is possibly TRBD1 (6 bases). V lost 0 bases and J 8 bases, leaving 13 bases between the germline ends. Germline CDR1 and CDR2: KGHSH and LQKENI. This CDR3 has 14 residues. Here the CDR3 reads CASSPPRAGVGYTF. CDR3 coding DNA: TGTGCCAGCTCACCACCGCGGGCAGGGGTAGGCTACACCTTC.

The table lists this clone with a count of one. V gene TRBV28 combines with J gene TRBJ1-1; possibly TRBD1 for D (6 bases). The V gene lost 3 bases and the J gene lost 0 bases, with 11 bases spanning the gap. This CDR3 region has 15 residues. CDR1 and CDR2 from the germline V gene are MDHEN and SYDVKM. The DNA of the CDR3 is TGTGCCAGCAGTTTGGGGGCGCGGATGAACACTGAAGCTTTCTTT. This sequence encodes CASSLGARMNTEAFF.

This chain links TRBV10-3 with TRBJ1-2, with a tentative D call TRBD1 (5 bases). Trimming stripped 0 bases from V and 3 bases from J, with 14 bases between. This CDR3 comprises 16 residues. Germline loops: CDR1 ENHRY, CDR2 SYGVKD. CDR3 coding DNA: TGTGCCATCAGTGAGTCAGGTGCCAGGGAAGACTATGGCTACACCTTC. Residues: CAISESGAREDYGYTF.

The chain links TRBV20-1 to TRBJ1-4, with unresolved D. This CDR3 region has 14 residues. Per germline, CDR1 DFQATT and CDR2 SNEGSKA (reference sequence). Deletions cut 3 bases from V and 0 bases from J, with 8 bases between. This CDR3 is CSASHPATNEKLFF. In DNA, the CDR3 is TGCAGTGCTAGTCATCCAGCAACTAATGAAAAACTGTTTTTT.

This clone appeared a single time. The V gene is TRBV7-3, the J gene TRBJ2-1; TRBD2 is a possible D gene (6 bases). The V gene's germline CDR1 is SGHTA and CDR2 FQGTGA. The CDR3 runs 11 residues. Trimming stripped 5 bases from V and 15 bases from J, with 14 bases between. DNA of the CDR3: TGTGCCAGCAGCGCATCGGGGGAGAGGTTCTTC. This sequence encodes CASSASGERFF.

This clone came up once. This chain connects TRBV21-1 to TRBJ2-7; whether TRBD2, the table's D call, matches the DNA was not checked. TRBV21-1 is a pseudogene segment. The CDR3 runs 12 residues. The CDR3 sequence is CASSKVDYEQYF. The DNA for the CDR3 is TGTGCCAGCAGCAAAGTAGACTACGAGCAGTACTTC.

This clone has a count of ten or more. The rearrangement links TRBV2 to TRBJ2-5, with D hard to call. Trimming removed 0 bases from V and 5 bases from J, with 16 bases in between. The germline gives CDR1 SNHLY, CDR2 FYNNEI. The CDR3 extends over 16 amino acids. The DNA for the CDR3 is TGTGCCAGCAGTGAAGCGGAGACCAGTGTTGTGGAGACCCAGTACTTC. This encodes CASSEAETSVVETQYF. Drawing the rest from reference TRBV2 and TRBJ2-5, the complete variable domain is EPEVTQTPSHQVTQMGQEVILRCVPISNHLYFYWYRQILGQKVEFLVSFYNNEISEKSEIFDDQFSVERPDGSNFTLKIRSTKLEDSAMYFCASSEAETSVVETQYFGPGTRLLVL.

The chain has TRBV2 and TRBJ2-7, with unresolved D. This CDR3 has 11 amino acids. Germline CDR1 and CDR2: SNHLY and FYNNEI. The germline V and J ends were trimmed by 4 bases and 6 bases, with 7 bases remaining between them. The DNA for the CDR3 is TGTGCCAGCAGTGGTTTGGCCGAGCAGTACTTC. This sequence encodes CASSGLAEQYF.

The V gene is TRBV5-4, the J gene TRBJ2-2, with D perhaps matching TRBD2 (7 bases). Germline lookup yields CDR1 SGHNT and CDR2 YYREEE (reference sequence). There are 19 residues in the CDR3. Trimming removed 4 bases from V and 0 bases from J, with 22 bases in between. CDR3: CASSRRGSGPPANTGELFF. CDR3 DNA sequence: TGTGCCAGCAGCCGCAGGGGTAGCGGGCCTCCCGCGAACACCGGGGAGCTGTTTTTT. Full variable domain (outside the CDR3, taken from reference TRBV5-4 and TRBJ2-2): ETGVTQSPTHLIKTRGQQVTLRCSSQSGHNTVSWYQQALGQGPQFIFQYYREEENGRGNFPPRFSGLQFPNYSSELNVNALELDDSALYLCASSRRGSGPPANTGELFFGEGSRLTVL.

The chain combines TRBV7-8 with TRBJ2-2, with a tentative D call TRBD1 (6 bases). This CDR3 has 15 amino acids. Deletions cut 5 bases from V and 2 bases from J, with 12 bases between. CDR1 and CDR2 from the germline V gene are SGHVS and FQNEAQ. For the CDR3, the DNA is TGTGCCAGCAGCCGCTCGGGACAAAACACCGGGGAGCTGTTTTTT. It encodes CASSRSGQNTGELFF.

The table lists this clone with a few counts. J is TRBJ2-2 and V is TRBV27; 14 bases are a match to TRBD2. From germline, CDR1 is MNHEY and CDR2 SMNVEV (reference sequence). Unmatched junction bases numbered 4, after V lost 4 bases and J lost 0 bases. This CDR3 spans 18 amino acids. For the CDR3, the DNA is TGTGCCAGCAGTTCGACTAGCGGGAGGGGGGCGAACACCGGGGAGCTGTTTTTT. Its protein product is CASSSTSGRGANTGELFF.

The V and J genes are TRBV2 and TRBJ1-4; 10 bases agree with TRBD1. The V segment lost 7 bases and the J segment 0 bases; nucleotides outside the gene matches: 14. Germline assignment: CDR1 SNHLY and CDR2 FYNNEI. The length of the CDR3 is 19 residues. CDR3 DNA: TGTGCCAGCACTGATGGACAGGGGGGGCCCTTTGCAACTAATGAAAAACTGTTTTTT. This gives the protein CASTDGQGGPFATNEKLFF.